What follows is one T cell receptor beta chain and its context. As yet, its antigen is unknown. A much larger clone is a single base away; this may be a read error. This specimen belongs to a study of tumor-infiltrating lymphocytes in primary liver carcinoma. Study results and caveats: Pairs of tumor regions overlapped more than tumor-adjacent and tumor-blood pairs did.

CDR1 is DFQATT, CDR2 SNEGSKA, per germline (reference sequence). The CDR3 is made up of 17 amino acids. Trimming took 1 base from V and 0 from J, leaving 16 bases between them. Total RNA amounting to 500 ng was the source from which TCR beta cDNA was made with a constant-region primer. Three rounds of nested multiplex PCR with slightly modified ARM-PCR produced TCR beta libraries. In the first two PCR rounds, TRBV1-TRBV30 forward primers were paired with a C-beta reverse primer, and each round lasted roughly 9 cycles. Using its own MiXCR run on the multiplex PCR reads, TCRdb lists one record per CDR3 protein. The table records over 25,000 distinct CDR3 sequences, nearly 80% of them present only once. Between roughly 20 and 33 mg of unsorted bulk tissue served as the source from which RNA and DNA were co-extracted.

The chain recombines TRBV20-1 with TRBJ2-4; D tentatively reads TRBD1 or TRBD2 (5 bases each). The origin of this receptor is a man aged 40-55 years with primary liver carcinoma and hepatitis B virus infection. The sample comprised liver tumor tissue from sampling region 3. Specified subset: tumor region T3, left-lateral pole. CDR3 region: CSARVANGALAKNIQYF. Written as DNA, the CDR3 is TGCAGTGCTAGAGTTGCGAACGGGGCTCTAGCCAAAAACATTCAGTACTTC.